The next 12 T cell receptor beta chains were all read from a single sample in a study of blood T cell repertoires in COVID-19. Clones were read by immunoSEQ multiplex PCR, and TCRdb kept only the in-frame ones, dropping some. The table shows roughly 100,000 clones, with over 65% occurring only once. The specimen sequenced was peripheral blood. These receptor sequences come from a human donor in a cohort sampled during active COVID-19.

Only a few counts were recorded for this clone. This chain joins TRBV11-2 and TRBJ1-2; weak D call: TRBD1 (5 bases). The V and J ends lost 2 bases and 3 bases respectively, with 13 bases between them. This CDR3 has 15 amino acids. CDR1 and CDR2 (germline): SGHAT, FQNNGV. CDR3 sequence reads: CASSLYPGWYYGYTF. In nucleotides, the CDR3 is TGTGCCAGCAGCTTATATCCAGGGTGGTACTATGGCTACACCTTC.

The chain recombines TRBV13 with TRBJ2-2; 9 bases match TRBD1. CDR3 length: 15 residues. J lost 3 bases, V lost 4 bases, and 3 bases had no gene match. Germline CDR1 reads PRHDT; CDR2 reads FYEKMQ (reference sequence). CDR3 sequence reads: CASSYDRGYTGELFF. The CDR3 DNA is TGTGCCAGCAGCTACGACAGGGGGTACACCGGGGAGCTGTTTTTT.

The CDR3 loop is CASSTGVHTEAFF. The CDR3 nucleotides are TGCGCCAGCTCTACAGGGGTGCACACTGAAGCTTTCTTT. The genes are TRBV10-2 and TRBJ1-1; TRBD1 agrees at 7 bases. The germline CDR1 and CDR2 sequences are WSHSY and SAAADI. The CDR3 sequence is 13 residues long. With V trimmed by 8 bases and J by 3 bases, 6 bases remained unmatched.

This clone was counted between two and nine times. J is TRBJ1-1 and V is TRBV7-8; 10 bases align to TRBD1. The CDR3 is 14 amino acids. Per germline, CDR1 SGHVS and CDR2 FQNEAQ. With 3 bases clipped from V and 4 bases from J, the junction kept 2 bases outside the gene matches. CDR3 sequence (DNA): TGTGCCAGCAGCTTCCGACAGGGGGCCACTGAAGCTTTCTTT. Its protein is CASSFRQGATEAFF.

The rearrangement links TRBV6-2 or TRBV6-3 to TRBJ2-7; maybe TRBD2 (6 bases). CDR1 MNHEY and CDR2 SVGEGT come from the germline V gene. The V and J ends lost 4 bases and 7 bases respectively, with 23 bases between them. The CDR3 is 16 amino acids. The CDR3 protein is CASSFTGIPREGEQYF. The CDR3 DNA follows: TGTGCCAGCAGTTTCACAGGTATCCCGCGGGAAGGGGAGCAGTACTTC.

The chain uses TRBV28 and TRBJ1-2; D possibly corresponds to TRBD1 (5 bases). This CDR3 is built from 12 residues. The V gene lost 5 bases and the J gene lost 4 bases, with 8 bases spanning the gap. Germline V gene data show CDR1 as MDHEN and CDR2 as SYDVKM. CDR3 residues: CASSRQIYGYTF. In DNA, the CDR3 is TGTGCCAGCAGTCGACAGATCTATGGCTACACCTTC.

This rearrangement joins TRBV5-4 to TRBJ2-1, with 10 bases lining up with TRBD2. Trimming cost V 4 bases and J 4 bases; bases outside gene matches: 8. CDR3 size: 16 residues. Germline V gene data show CDR1 as SGHNT and CDR2 as YYREEE (reference sequence). The CDR3 bases are TGTGCCAGCAGCCCCCAAGGACTAGCGGTTTACAATGAGCAGTTCTTC. Translated: CASSPQGLAVYNEQFF.

The chain combines TRBV2 with TRBJ1-3; perhaps TRBD1 as D (6 bases). The germline gives CDR1 SNHLY, CDR2 FYNNEI. CDR3 length equals 15 residues. V was trimmed by 10 bases and J by 0 bases, leaving 16 bases between them. This CDR3 is CATPPRDISGNTIYF. The CDR3 DNA is TGTGCCACACCCCCCCGGGACATCTCTGGAAACACCATATATTTT.

The V gene is TRBV28, the J gene TRBJ1-2; 7 nucleotides line up with TRBD1. Germline CDR1 reads MDHEN; CDR2 reads SYDVKM. The CDR3 spans 14 residues. J gave up 3 bases and V 6 bases, and 7 bases lay outside the gene matches. CDR3 amino acids: CASSLDRVDYGYTF. The CDR3 DNA follows: TGTGCCAGCAGCCTCGACAGGGTTGACTATGGCTACACCTTC.

V gene TRBV28 combines with J gene TRBJ2-7; TRBD1 matches 9 bases. CDR1 is MDHEN and CDR2 is SYDVKM in the germline V gene. This CDR3 is 16 amino acids long. The V and J ends lost 5 bases and 2 bases, in that order; junction bases with no gene match: 10. This CDR3 is CASSTAGTGLTYEQYF. The DNA for the CDR3 is TGTGCCAGCAGTACTGCCGGGACAGGGCTAACCTACGAGCAGTACTTC.

The CDR3 DNA is TGTGCCAGTAGTACTCGACAGGGGGCTCAGGGATTCTATGGCTACACCTTC. Translated: CASSTRQGAQGFYGYTF. The rearrangement joins TRBV19 to TRBJ1-2; TRBD1 agrees at 10 bases. From germline, CDR1 is LNHDA and CDR2 SQIVND (reference sequence). V shed 4 bases, J shed 4 bases, and the junction held 12 bases outside the gene matches. This CDR3 spans 17 amino acids.

J is TRBJ1-1 and V is TRBV15, with D unresolved. Trimming took 1 base from V and 3 from J, leaving 15 bases between them. Looked up from germline, CDR1 is LNHNV and CDR2 is YYDKDF (reference sequence). The CDR3 totals 16 residues. The CDR3 protein is CATSRGSAGRHTEAFF. The CDR3 coding sequence is TGTGCCACCAGCAGAGGGTCTGCGGGTCGCCACACTGAAGCTTTCTTT.